This TCR beta chain comes out of a study of cytomegalovirus exposure and HLA in healthy donors. Broader study findings: The authors enumerated 150 to 200 TCR beta chains as linked to cytomegalovirus. Earlier results showed most TCR beta V segments being productive about 87% or about 30% of the time.

Primers included in the PCR were 60 Vbeta and 13 Jbeta primers. Sequencing used immunoSEQ multiplex PCR; TCRdb keeps in-frame clones, though not all of them. The top ten hold 2.4% of the sample, which has around 180,000 clones, about 77% seen once. The V gene's germline CDR1 is PRHDT and CDR2 FYEKMQ (reference sequence). The CDR3 totals 15 residues. V lost 5 bases and J 1 base, leaving 11 bases between the germline ends. A single count supports this clone. Its antigen is not identified. Sequencing input: PBMCs. This sequence joins TRBV13 and TRBJ2-2; possibly TRBD1 for D (5 bases). The receptor was derived from a man aged 60 to 69 in good health and CMV-seronegative. CDR3 DNA sequence: TGTGCCAGCAGCCAACGCGACAGGAACACCGGGGAGCTGTTTTTT. Translated: CASSQRDRNTGELFF. Full variable domain (remainder filled in from reference TRBV13 and TRBJ2-2): AAGVIQSPRHLIKEKRETATLKCYPIPRHDTVYWYQQGPGQDPQFLISFYEKMQSDKGSIPDRFSAQQFSDYHSELNMSSLELGDSALYFCASSQRDRNTGELFFGEGSRLTVL.